The sequence of this TCR beta chain was determined in a study of blood T cell repertoires in COVID-19 (TCRdb year 2020). Broadly, across the study: The collaborator samples originated in the United States, Italy and Spain and spanned the acute and convalescent phases of COVID-19. The material from the prospective study consisted of cDNA or gDNA derived from T cells, B-cell-depleted T cells, or PBMCs. The dataset comprised deeply sampled blood TCRbeta repertoires from subjects exposed to, actively infected with, or recovered from COVID-19. The repertoires were released in a freely available public database meant as a resource for research on the immune response to SARS-CoV-2. The samples were drawn from the first 160 participants of the ongoing ImmuneRACE study and from 950 to 1,500 subjects provided by 6 global collaborators. Sample metadata almost always included a de-identified subject ID, COVID-19 status, age in years and sex. Where HLA class I and class II types were available, the types were taken from metadata supplied by the sample provider, not from assay-based typing.

The immunoSEQ Assay, a bias-controlled multiplex PCR, was used to amplify TCRbeta CDR3 regions from genomic DNA. Turning to the authors' computational methods: The number of nucleated cells in each sample was estimated by amplification of reference gene primers within the assay. To quantify the absolute abundance of each unique TCRbeta CDR3 rearrangement, sequence reads were collapsed and filtered. For each sample, productive Simpson clonality was calculated as the square root of Simpson's diversity index over productive rearrangements. Drawn from immuneACCESS, this table holds only the in-frame rearrangements with V and J called that TCRdb kept. Clones are partly lost; checked studies trace under half to an unresolved V gene and leave the rest unexplained. V, J and clone size are taken as reported in that table, and D and trimming were inferred from the DNA itself. The sample table holds about 240,000 clones, of which around 80% were seen once. 3.4% of the sample is held by the ten biggest clonotypes.

A note on this clone: Its binding antigen is unknown. Base quality data are lacking; no much larger clone is found one base away.

V sheds 0 bases and J sheds 1 base, leaving 10 bases between their ends. There are 15 amino acids in the CDR3, from cysteine to phenylalanine inclusive. The read is trimmed to its CDR3 DNA, 45 bases read in frame from base 1. Taken from the germline V gene, the CDR1 and CDR2 loops are MNHEY and SVGAGI. What the authors observed across the whole study: The quantity of clinical and demographic metadata differed by source and by participant and was supplied without curation.

The collaborating institutions used their own protocols to collect whole blood in K2EDTA tubes. For TCRbeta analysis, collaborator samples were shipped as frozen whole blood, as isolated PBMCs, or as DNA extracted from either sample type. The chain links TRBV6-5 with TRBJ2-7; a tentative D call is TRBD1 (7 bases match). The sample consisted of peripheral blood. This receptor was obtained from a young woman with acute or convalescent COVID-19. The CDR3 sequence is CASSYSAGQSYEQYF. Here is the DNA: TGTGCCAGCAGTTACTCGGCGGGACAGTCCTACGAGCAGTACTTC.